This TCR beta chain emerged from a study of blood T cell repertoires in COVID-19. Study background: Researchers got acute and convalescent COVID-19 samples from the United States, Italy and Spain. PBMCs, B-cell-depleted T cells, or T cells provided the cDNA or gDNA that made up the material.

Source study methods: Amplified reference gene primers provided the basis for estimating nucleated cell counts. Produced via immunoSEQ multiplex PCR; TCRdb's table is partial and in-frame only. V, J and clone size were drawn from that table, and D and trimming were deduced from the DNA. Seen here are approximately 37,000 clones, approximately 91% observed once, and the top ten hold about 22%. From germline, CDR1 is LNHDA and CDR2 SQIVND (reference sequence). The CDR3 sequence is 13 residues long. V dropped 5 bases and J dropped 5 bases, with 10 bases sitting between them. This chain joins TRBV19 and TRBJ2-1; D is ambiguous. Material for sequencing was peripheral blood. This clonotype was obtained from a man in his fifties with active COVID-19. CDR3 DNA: TGTGCCAGTAGTCAAGTAGTCCACAATGAGCAGTTCTTC. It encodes CASSQVVHNEQFF.